Presented here are 31 T cell receptor beta chains from one specimen sequenced in a study of tumor-infiltrating lymphocytes in primary liver carcinoma. Starting material of about 480 ng total RNA yielded TCR beta cDNA via a constant-region primer. Libraries of TCR beta came from three nested multiplex PCR rounds with slightly modified ARM-PCR. Both of the initial two PCR rounds ran for around 10 cycles and employed TRBV1-TRBV30 forward primers alongside a C-beta reverse primer. TCRdb re-analysed the multiplex PCR reads in MiXCR, keeping a single row per CDR3 protein. In the table there are about 130,000 distinct CDR3 sequences, 64% of which are singletons. Co-extraction of both nucleic acids (RNA and DNA) used about 17-33 mg of unsorted bulk tissue. The sample consisted of liver tumor tissue from sampling region 3. Indicated subset: tumor region T3, left-lateral pole. The receptors stem from a woman aged 55 to 70 with primary liver carcinoma and hepatitis B virus infection.

This chain joins TRBV29-1 and TRBJ2-1; D is perhaps TRBD1 (5 bases). Germline V gives CDR1 SQVTM, CDR2 ANQGSEA. V was pared by 3 bases and J by 7 bases, with 16 bases between. The CDR3 has 14 residues. The CDR3 here is CSVDMEGRGNEQFF. The CDR3, as DNA: TGCAGCGTTGACATGGAAGGTAGGGGTAATGAGCAGTTCTTC.

V and J are TRBV6-1 and TRBJ2-3; D perhaps matches TRBD1 (6 bases). The better agreement between TRBJ2-7 and the DNA end casts doubt on the J call. The CDR3 runs 15 residues. The germline gives CDR1 MNHNS, CDR2 SASEGT. CDR3 coding DNA: TGTGCCAGCAGTGAAGCAGGGGGTTCGGGCTGCGAACAGTACTTC. Amino acid sequence: CASSEAGGSGCEQYF.

The chain couples TRBV5-1 to TRBJ2-1, with 7 bases lining up with TRBD2. CDR3 size: 15 residues. Per the germline V gene, CDR1 is SGHRS and CDR2 is YFSETQ. V lost 1 base, J lost 4 bases, and 5 bases stayed unmatched. CDR3 residues: CASSLRGELYNEQFF. DNA of the CDR3: TGCGCCAGCAGCTTGCGGGGGGAATTATACAATGAGCAGTTCTTC.

This clonotype came up once. At one end, the junction sequence differs from germline, possibly due to a read error. J is TRBJ2-1 and V is TRBV11-1, with D uncertain. CDR1 SGHAT and CDR2 FQDESV come from the germline V gene (reference sequence). CDR3 length: 16 amino acids. In DNA, the CDR3 is TGTGCCAGCAGTTTAGCTGCGCGCCGGAGCTACAATGAGCAGCTCTTC. This translates into CASSLAARRSYNEQLF.

A note on this clonotype: At one boundary the junction diverges from the germline segment, which might be a read error. V gene TRBV7-9 combines with J gene TRBJ2-6; TRBD2 matches at 10 bases. Germline V gives CDR1 SEHNR, CDR2 FQNEAQ (reference sequence). The length of the CDR3 is 19 residues. The CDR3 is CASSSWTSGTLSVANVLTF. In nucleotides, the CDR3 is TGTGCCAGCAGCTCCTGGACTAGCGGTACCTTATCTGTGGCCAACGTCCTGACCTTC.

Details on this clonotype: The junction shows a germline mismatch at one end, possibly a read error. The J gene is TRBJ2-1, the V gene TRBV19; 8 nucleotides line up with TRBD1. The CDR3 has 14 amino acids. Germline V lookup: CDR1 LNHDA, CDR2 SQIVND (reference sequence). This chain's CDR3 is CASSSGGRYNVQFF. In nucleotides, the CDR3 is TGTGCCAGTAGTTCAGGGGGCAGATACAATGTGCAGTTCTTC.

This clonotype was seen at least ten times. The rearrangement joins TRBV5-1 to TRBJ2-3; 7 bases line up with TRBD2. The CDR3 runs to 16 residues. After removal of 8 bases from V and 4 bases from J, the junction contained 16 bases not matched to a gene. Germline assignment: CDR1 SGHRS and CDR2 YFSETQ. The CDR3 loop is CARFVRLSGNPDTQYF. DNA for the CDR3: TGCGCCAGATTCGTACGACTAAGCGGGAACCCAGATACGCAGTATTTT.

Of note for this clonotype: An end of the junction does not agree with germline; a read error may underlie this. This sequence joins TRBV11-2 and TRBJ2-1; 9 nucleotides line up with TRBD1. There are 15 residues in the CDR3. Germline V gene lookup returns CDR1 SGHAT and CDR2 FQNNGV. DNA for the CDR3: TGTGCCAGCAGCTCGGACAGGGGCCACTACAATGAGCAATTCTTC. Amino acids: CASSSDRGHYNEQFF.

A word on this clonotype: A much more abundant neighbour one base away suggests this may be a read error. The V call is TRBV29-1, the J call TRBJ2-7, with 7 bases matching TRBD2. The CDR3 is made up of 15 amino acids. With V trimmed by 5 bases and J by 5 bases, 15 bases remained unmatched. The germline V gene encodes CDR1 SQVTM and CDR2 ANQGSEA. The CDR3 protein is CSVTGGSWGTDEQYF. In DNA, the CDR3 is TGCAGCGTTACGGGGGGATCGTGGGGGACGGACGAGCAGTACTTC.

Note on this clonotype: The junction departs from the called germline gene at one end, perhaps through a read error. V usage is TRBV20-1 and J usage is TRBJ2-7; tentatively, D is TRBD2 (6 bases). Germline CDR1 and CDR2: DFQATT and SNEGSKA (reference sequence). The CDR3 runs to 13 residues. The chain's CDR3 is CSASSGSFYEQYF. The CDR3 region has the DNA TGCAGCGCTAGTTCCGGGAGTTTTTACGAGCAGTACTTC.

As regards this clonotype: The conserved phenylalanine or tryptophan is not found at the CDR3 terminus, so this likely reflects a read error. The V call is TRBV11-3, the J call TRBJ2-1; D possibly uses TRBD1 or TRBD2 (6 bases each). This CDR3 spans 13 amino acids. The germline CDR1 and CDR2 sequences are SGHNT and YENEEA. CDR3 residues: CASNAGGYNGQFS. CDR3 coding DNA: TGTGCCAGCAATGCCGGGGGCTACAATGGGCAGTTCTCC.

Points on this clonotype: A single base separates this from a much larger clone, so it may be a read error. The chain has TRBV29-1 and TRBJ2-7; D remains ambiguous. This CDR3 is built from 14 residues. Germline CDR1 is SQVTM and CDR2 is ANQGSEA. The CDR3 loop is CNVGSYGVTYEQYF. The CDR3 coding sequence is TGCAACGTTGGCTCCTATGGGGTCACCTACGAGCAGTACTTC.

Of note for this clonotype: The junction departs from germline at one end; a sequencing error may be responsible. The J gene is TRBJ2-5, the V gene TRBV29-1; maybe TRBD2 (6 bases). The CDR3 extends over 14 amino acids. Germline assignment: CDR1 SQVTM and CDR2 ANQGSEA. The CDR3 sequence is CSVDLLGGYETRYF. The DNA of the CDR3 is TGCAGCGTTGACCTCCTAGGAGGGTACGAGACCCGGTACTTC. Full variable domain (missing parts from reference TRBV29-1 and TRBJ2-5): SAVISQKPSRDICQRGTSLTIQCQVDSQVTMMFWYRQQPGQSLTLIATANQGSEATYESGFVIDKFPISRPNLTFSTLTVSNMSPEDSSIYLCSVDLLGGYETRYFGPGTRLLVL.

Notes on this clonotype: A read error is possible here, since a much larger clone lies one base away. The chain links TRBV12-3 or TRBV12-4 to TRBJ2-1; 11 bases line up with TRBD1. The CDR3 spans 15 residues. V lost 5 bases and J lost 7; bases outside the gene matches: 7. CDR3 region: CASSLGQGAKNEQFF. The CDR3 DNA is TGTGCCAGCAGTCTTGGACAGGGGGCTAAGAATGAGCAGTTCTTC.

The chain has TRBV6-2 or TRBV6-3 and TRBJ2-7; D not resolved. The CDR3 has 14 amino acids. CDR1 is MNHEY and CDR2 is SVGEGT in the germline V gene. Trimming removed 7 bases from V and 2 bases from J, with 15 bases in between. This CDR3 is CASTRSSGTYEQYF. The CDR3 nucleotides are TGTGCCAGCACCAGGTCTAGTGGGACCTACGAGCAGTACTTC.

This clonotype was observed many times. The chain links TRBV12-3 or TRBV12-4 to TRBJ1-5; D not certain. The CDR3 has 14 amino acids. The V end lost 2 bases, the J end lost 3 bases, and 8 bases lay between the germline ends. This CDR3 reads CASSLQAHNQPQHF. The CDR3 bases are TGTGCCAGCAGTTTACAGGCACACAATCAGCCCCAGCATTTT.

The rearrangement joins TRBV30 to TRBJ2-2; TRBD1 aligns across 7 bases. The CDR3 loop spans 20 amino acids. Germline CDR1 reads GTSNPN; CDR2 reads SVGIG (reference sequence). The CDR3 region has the DNA TGTGTCCTCGGTAGCCGACAGGGTCTAGGTCCTCGGCCGAACACCGGGGAGCTGTTTTTT. The encoded protein is CVLGSRQGLGPRPNTGELFF.

In its sample, this clonotype was seen many times. The V gene is TRBV10-3, the J gene TRBJ2-1; D possibly corresponds to TRBD1 (5 bases). CDR3 length: 16 residues. V shed 2 bases and J shed 5 bases, with 16 bases lying between them. From germline, CDR1 is ENHRY and CDR2 SYGVKD. This chain's CDR3 is CAISEGAGVGDNEQFF. Written as DNA, the CDR3 is TGTGCCATCAGTGAGGGGGCAGGAGTCGGCGACAATGAGCAGTTCTTC.

With regard to this clonotype: A much larger clone sits a single nucleotide away, making a read error possible. The chain combines TRBV28 with TRBJ1-2; D is unclear. V lost 2 bases and J lost 5, with 12 bases in between. Germline lookup yields CDR1 MDHEN and CDR2 SYDVKM. CDR3 length equals 14 residues. The CDR3 protein is CASSLPLPPYGYTF. The DNA for the CDR3 is TGTGCCAGCAGTTTACCCCTACCTCCTTATGGCTACACCTTC.

As for this clonotype: Germline and junction disagree at one end, which may indicate a read error. In DNA, the CDR3 is TGCGCCAGCAACTTGGATGAACCTTATAGCAATCAGCCCCAGCATTTT. This codes for CASNLDEPYSNQPQHF. The chain carries TRBV5-1 and TRBJ1-5; D is ambiguous. Germline values: CDR1 SGHRS, CDR2 YFSETQ. This CDR3 has 16 residues.

As regards this clonotype: The junction shows a germline mismatch at one end, possibly a read error. V is TRBV29-1 and J is TRBJ2-1; perhaps TRBD2 as D (6 bases). Germline-derived CDR1 and CDR2 are SQVTM and ANQGSEA. The CDR3 extends over 16 amino acids. CDR3 coding DNA: TGCAGCGTTGAGGGAACACTAGCTCCCGAGCGTAATGAGCAGTCCTTC. It codes for CSVEGTLAPERNEQSF.

Concerning this clonotype itself: Mismatch with germline at one junction end may stem from a read error. This rearrangement joins TRBV11-2 to TRBJ2-5; D unclear. The CDR3 consists of 15 residues. Germline CDR1 reads SGHAT; CDR2 reads FQNNGV. CDR3 bases: TGTGACAGCAGCTTAAGGCTAGTGGGCCAAGAGACCCAGTACTTC. Translated, it gives CDSSLRLVGQETQYF.

This clonotype came up a few times. Being one base from a much bigger clone, this may be a read error. V is TRBV5-1 and J is TRBJ2-1, with TRBD2 as a possible D gene (6 bases). V was trimmed by 0 bases and J by 7 bases, leaving 11 bases between them. Per the germline V gene, CDR1 is SGHRS and CDR2 is YFSETQ. The CDR3 loop spans 14 amino acids. This chain's CDR3 is CASSLGGNPNEQFF. DNA for the CDR3: TGCGCCAGCAGCTTGGGCGGGAATCCAAATGAGCAGTTCTTC.

This clonotype was detected a few times. V is TRBV5-1 and J is TRBJ2-6, with D perhaps given as TRBD1 or TRBD2 (6 bases each). V shed 2 bases and J shed 0 bases, with 15 bases lying between them. Germline CDR1 SGHRS, CDR2 YFSETQ. The CDR3 has 18 amino acids. The CDR3 spells CASSLFPGARSGANVLTF. The DNA for the CDR3 is TGCGCCAGCAGCTTATTTCCGGGGGCCCGCTCTGGGGCCAACGTCCTGACTTTC.

On this clonotype itself: Since a much larger clone is just one base distant, this may be a read error. J is TRBJ2-7 and V is TRBV10-2; 7 bases fit TRBD2. The CDR3 extends over 16 amino acids. Germline CDR1 reads WSHSY; CDR2 reads SAAADI. The J segment lost 2 bases and the V segment lost 7 bases, leaving 14 bases of the junction unmatched. CDR3 protein: CASTAGRTSVAYEQYF. The CDR3 region has the DNA TGCGCCAGCACCGCCGGCCGAACTAGCGTAGCCTACGAGCAGTACTTC.

With respect to this clonotype: At one of its ends the junction is not consistent with the germline gene, which may arise from a read error. This sequence joins TRBV7-9 and TRBJ1-1; no firm D call. CDR1 is SEHNR, CDR2 FQNEAQ, per germline (reference sequence). This CDR3 has 13 amino acids. DNA of the CDR3: TGTGCCACCAGCGCCGGAGGCAACACTGAAGCTTTCTTT. Translating gives CATSAGGNTEAFF.

This sequence joins TRBV28 and TRBJ2-5; 7 positions match TRBD1. The V gene's germline CDR1 is MDHEN and CDR2 SYDVKM. V trimming: 8 bases; J trimming: 7 bases; junction bases outside the gene matches: 16. CDR3 length equals 15 residues. The CDR3 DNA reads TGTGCCAGCCAAGAGACCCGGGACAGCGGTAGGACCCAGTACTTC. It translates to CASQETRDSGRTQYF.

This chain joins TRBV7-9 and TRBJ2-7; the match to TRBD2 covers 11 bases. Unmatched junction bases numbered 8, after V lost 4 bases and J lost 3 bases. Germline loops: CDR1 SEHNR, CDR2 FQNEAQ (reference sequence). The CDR3 runs 16 residues. This chain's CDR3 is CASSSSLTSGSYEQYF. As DNA, the CDR3 is TGTGCCAGCAGCTCGTCACTTACTAGCGGGAGCTACGAGCAGTACTTC.

Only one count was recorded for this clonotype. The junction differs from germline at one of its ends, possibly a read error. CDR3 loop: CSSSQGYQPQRF. The CDR3 nucleotides read TGTTCCAGCAGTCAGGGTTATCAGCCCCAGCGTTTT. This chain joins TRBV12-3 or TRBV12-4 and TRBJ1-5, with a tentative D call TRBD1 (5 bases). The length of the CDR3 is 12 residues.

This clonotype was picked up one time. Sequence at one end of the junction differs from germline and may be a read error. The chain is built from TRBV12-3 or TRBV12-4 and TRBJ2-7, with 8 nucleotides matching TRBD2. The CDR3 is made up of 14 amino acids. The CDR3 DNA reads as TGTGCCAGCAGTCGGAGCGGGAGTGACGACGAGCAGTGCTTC. Its protein is CASSRSGSDDEQCF.

This clonotype was seen only a few times. A much bigger clone sits one base away, suggesting this may be a read error. This chain joins TRBV6-6 and TRBJ2-1; D is perhaps TRBD2 (6 bases). V was shortened by 6 bases and J by 8 bases, with 23 bases between the two germline ends. This CDR3 contains 16 residues. CDR1 is MNHNY and CDR2 is SVGAGI in the germline V gene (reference sequence). The chain's CDR3 is CASSQAPVSGADEQFF. The CDR3 DNA sequence: TGTGCCAGCAGCCAGGCTCCGGTGTCGGGAGCGGATGAGCAGTTCTTC.